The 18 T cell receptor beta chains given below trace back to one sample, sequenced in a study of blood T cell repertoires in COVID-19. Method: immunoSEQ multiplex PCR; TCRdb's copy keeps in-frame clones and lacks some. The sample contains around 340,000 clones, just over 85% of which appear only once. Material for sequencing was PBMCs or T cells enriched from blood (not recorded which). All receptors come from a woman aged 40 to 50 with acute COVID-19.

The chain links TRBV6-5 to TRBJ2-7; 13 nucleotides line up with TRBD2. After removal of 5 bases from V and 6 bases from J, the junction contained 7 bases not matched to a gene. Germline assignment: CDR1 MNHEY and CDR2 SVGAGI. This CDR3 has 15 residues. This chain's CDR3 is CASSQTSGRAPEQYF. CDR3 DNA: TGTGCCAGCAGTCAAACTAGCGGGAGGGCCCCCGAGCAGTACTTC.

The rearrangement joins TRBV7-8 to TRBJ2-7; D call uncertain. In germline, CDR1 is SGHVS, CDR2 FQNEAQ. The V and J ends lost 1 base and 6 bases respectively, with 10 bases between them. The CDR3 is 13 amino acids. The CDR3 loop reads CASSLGQAGEQYF. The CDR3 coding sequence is TGTGCCAGCAGCTTAGGGCAGGCTGGCGAGCAGTACTTC. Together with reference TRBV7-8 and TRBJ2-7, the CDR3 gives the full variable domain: GAGVSQSPRYKVAKRGQDVALRCDPISGHVSLFWYQQALGQGPEFLTYFQNEAQLDKSGLPSDRFFAERPEGSVSTLKIQRTQQEDSAVYLCASSLGQAGEQYFGPGTRLTVT.

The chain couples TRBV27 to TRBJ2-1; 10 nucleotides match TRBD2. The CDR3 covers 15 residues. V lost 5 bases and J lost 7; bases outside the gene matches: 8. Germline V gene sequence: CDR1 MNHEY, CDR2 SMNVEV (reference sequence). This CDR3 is CASSPSSGGWNEQFF. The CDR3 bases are TGTGCCAGCAGTCCAAGTAGCGGGGGGTGGAATGAGCAGTTCTTC.

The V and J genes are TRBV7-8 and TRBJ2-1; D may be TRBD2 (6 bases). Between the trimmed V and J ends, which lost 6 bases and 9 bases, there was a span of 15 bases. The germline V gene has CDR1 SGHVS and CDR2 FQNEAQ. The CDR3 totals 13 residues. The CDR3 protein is CASRRDVRGEQFF. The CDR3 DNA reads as TGTGCCAGCAGGCGGGACGTACGAGGTGAGCAGTTCTTC.

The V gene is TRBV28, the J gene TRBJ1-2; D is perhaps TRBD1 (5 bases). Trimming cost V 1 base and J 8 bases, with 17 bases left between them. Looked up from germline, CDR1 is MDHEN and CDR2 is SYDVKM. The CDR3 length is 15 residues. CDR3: CASSLSGQGWGGYTF. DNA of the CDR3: TGTGCCAGCAGTTTATCAGGCCAGGGTTGGGGCGGCTACACCTTC.

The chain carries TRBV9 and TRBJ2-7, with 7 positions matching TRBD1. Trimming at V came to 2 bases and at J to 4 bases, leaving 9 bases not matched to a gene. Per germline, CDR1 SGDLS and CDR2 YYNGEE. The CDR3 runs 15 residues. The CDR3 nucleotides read TGTGCCAGCAGCGTGGGACAGACGGCCACATACGAGCAGTACTTC. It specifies CASSVGQTATYEQYF.

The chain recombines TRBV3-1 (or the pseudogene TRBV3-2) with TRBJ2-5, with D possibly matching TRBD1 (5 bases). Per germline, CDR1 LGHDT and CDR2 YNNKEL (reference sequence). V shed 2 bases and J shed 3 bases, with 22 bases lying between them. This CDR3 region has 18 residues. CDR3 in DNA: TGTGCCAGCAGCCAATACCAGGTCACCCCCCTCAGGGAAGAGACCCAGTACTTC. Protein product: CASSQYQVTPLREETQYF.

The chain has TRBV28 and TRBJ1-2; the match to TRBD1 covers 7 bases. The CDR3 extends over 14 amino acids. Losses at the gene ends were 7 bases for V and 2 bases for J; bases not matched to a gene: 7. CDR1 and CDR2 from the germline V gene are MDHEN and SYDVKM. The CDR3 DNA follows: TGTGCCAGCACCATGGGGGGACAGAACTATGGCTACACCTTC. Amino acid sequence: CASTMGGQNYGYTF.

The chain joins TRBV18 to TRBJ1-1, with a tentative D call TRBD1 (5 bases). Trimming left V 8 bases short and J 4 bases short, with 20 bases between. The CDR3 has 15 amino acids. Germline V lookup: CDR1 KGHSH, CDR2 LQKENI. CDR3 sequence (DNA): TGTGCCAGCGCAGCAAAAACAGGTTTAGGCACTGAAGCTTTCTTT. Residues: CASAAKTGLGTEAFF.

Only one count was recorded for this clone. The chain's CDR3 is CASSQDQQATYEQYF. CDR3 in DNA: TGCGCCAGCAGCCAAGATCAGCAGGCAACCTACGAGCAGTACTTC. The V call is TRBV4-3, the J call TRBJ2-7; no reliable D call. This CDR3 region has 15 residues. V was shortened by 0 bases and J by 2 bases, with 11 bases between the two germline ends. In germline, CDR1 is LGHNA, CDR2 YSLEER.

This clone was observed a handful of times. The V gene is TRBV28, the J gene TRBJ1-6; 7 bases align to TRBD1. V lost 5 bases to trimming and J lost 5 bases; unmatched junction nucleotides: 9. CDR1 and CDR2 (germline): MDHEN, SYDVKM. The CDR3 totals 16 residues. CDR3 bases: TGTGCCAGCAGTAGCCTAGGACAGGTGAATAATTCACCCCTCCACTTT. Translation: CASSSLGQVNNSPLHF.

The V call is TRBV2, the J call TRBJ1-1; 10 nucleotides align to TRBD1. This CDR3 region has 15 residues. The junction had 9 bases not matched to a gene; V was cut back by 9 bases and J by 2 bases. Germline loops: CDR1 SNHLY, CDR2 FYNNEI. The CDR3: CAREGTGALNTEAFF. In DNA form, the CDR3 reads TGTGCCAGGGAGGGGACAGGGGCCCTTAACACTGAAGCTTTCTTT.

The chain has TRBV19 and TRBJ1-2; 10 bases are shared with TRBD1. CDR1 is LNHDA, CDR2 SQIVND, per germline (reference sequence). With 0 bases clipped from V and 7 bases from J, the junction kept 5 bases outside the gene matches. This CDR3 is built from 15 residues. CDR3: CASSIDRTGGFGYTF. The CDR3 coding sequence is TGTGCCAGTAGTATAGACCGGACAGGGGGATTTGGCTACACCTTC.

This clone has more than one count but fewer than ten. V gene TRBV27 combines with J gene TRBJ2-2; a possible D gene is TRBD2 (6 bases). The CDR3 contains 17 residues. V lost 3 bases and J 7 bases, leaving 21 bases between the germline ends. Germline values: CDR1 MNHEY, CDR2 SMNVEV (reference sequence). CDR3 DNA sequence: TGTGCCAGCAGTTTGCAAATGCCGGGACGGGGGATCGGGGAGCTGTTTTTT. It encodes CASSLQMPGRGIGELFF.

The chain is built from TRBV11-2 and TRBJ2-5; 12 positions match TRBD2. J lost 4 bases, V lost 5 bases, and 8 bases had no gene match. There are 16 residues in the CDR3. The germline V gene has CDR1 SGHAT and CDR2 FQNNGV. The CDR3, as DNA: TGTGCCAGCAGCCCCCGACTAGCGGGAGCGTTAGAGACCCAGTACTTC. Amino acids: CASSPRLAGALETQYF. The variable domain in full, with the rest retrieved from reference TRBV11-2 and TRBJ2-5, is EAGVAQSPRYKIIEKRQSVAFWCNPISGHATLYWYQQILGQGPKLLIQFQNNGVVDDSQLPKDRFSAERLKGVDSTLKIQPAKLEDSAVYLCASSPRLAGALETQYFGPGTRLLVL.

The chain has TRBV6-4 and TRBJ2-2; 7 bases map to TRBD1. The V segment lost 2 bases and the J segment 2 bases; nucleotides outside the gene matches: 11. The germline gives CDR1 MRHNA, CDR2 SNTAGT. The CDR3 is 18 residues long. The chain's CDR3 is CASSDPDRDRRNTGELFF. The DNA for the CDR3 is TGTGCCAGCAGTGACCCAGACCGGGACAGAAGAAACACCGGGGAGCTGTTTTTT.

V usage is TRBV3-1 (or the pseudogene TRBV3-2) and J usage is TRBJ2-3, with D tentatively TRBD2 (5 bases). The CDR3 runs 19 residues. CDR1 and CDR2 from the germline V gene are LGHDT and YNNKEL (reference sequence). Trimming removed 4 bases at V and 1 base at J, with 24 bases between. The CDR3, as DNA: TGTGCCAGCAGCCGGAACCGGGGAACCGGTTCTTACGGCACAGATACGCAGTATTTT. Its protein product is CASSRNRGTGSYGTDTQYF.

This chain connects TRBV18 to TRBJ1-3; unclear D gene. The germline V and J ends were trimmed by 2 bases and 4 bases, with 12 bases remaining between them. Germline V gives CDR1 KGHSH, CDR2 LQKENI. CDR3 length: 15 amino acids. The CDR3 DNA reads TGTGCCAGCTCACCATTCCCCGGGGAGGGAAACACCATATATTTT. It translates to CASSPFPGEGNTIYF.